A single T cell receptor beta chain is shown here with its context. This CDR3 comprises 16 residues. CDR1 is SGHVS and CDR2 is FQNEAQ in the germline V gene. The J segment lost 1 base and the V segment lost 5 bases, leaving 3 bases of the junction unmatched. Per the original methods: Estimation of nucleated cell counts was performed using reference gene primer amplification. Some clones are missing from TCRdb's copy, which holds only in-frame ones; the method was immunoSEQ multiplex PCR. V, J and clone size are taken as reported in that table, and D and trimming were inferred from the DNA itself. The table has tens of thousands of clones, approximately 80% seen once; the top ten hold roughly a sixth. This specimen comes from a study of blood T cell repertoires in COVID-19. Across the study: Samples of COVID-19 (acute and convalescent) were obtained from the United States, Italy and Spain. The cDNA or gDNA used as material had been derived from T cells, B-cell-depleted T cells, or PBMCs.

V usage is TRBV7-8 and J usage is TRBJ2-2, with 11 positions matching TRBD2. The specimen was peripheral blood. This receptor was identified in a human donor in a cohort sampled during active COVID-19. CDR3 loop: CASSPSGRKNTGELFF. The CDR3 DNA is TGTGCCAGCAGCCCTAGCGGGAGGAAGAACACCGGGGAGCTGTTTTTT.